A single sample gave rise to the 23 T cell receptor beta chains below, sequenced in a study of cytotoxic CD8 clonotypes in ibrutinib-treated CLL. This table comes from immunoSEQ multiplex PCR, and its TCRdb copy is limited to in-frame clones, with some not included. The sample lists approximately 190,000 clones, more than 75% occurring once. The sample here was PBMCs, taken after 12 months of ibrutinib treatment. The receptors were sampled from a human donor with chronic lymphocytic leukemia.

The V call is TRBV5-6, the J call TRBJ1-1, with D unclear. This CDR3 comprises 13 residues. V was shortened by 1 base and J by 3 bases, with 7 bases between the two germline ends. Germline values: CDR1 SGHDT, CDR2 YYEEEE. CDR3 nucleotide sequence: TGTGCCAGCAGCTTGAGAGTATACACTGAAGCTTTCTTT. Translated, it gives CASSLRVYTEAFF. Using reference TRBV5-6 and TRBJ1-1 for the parts outside the CDR3, the full variable domain is DAGVTQSPTHLIKTRGQQVTLRCSPKSGHDTVSWYQQALGQGPQFIFQYYEEEERQRGNFPDRFSGHQFPNYSSELNVNALLLGDSALYLCASSLRVYTEAFFGQGTRLTVV.

The chain couples TRBV5-4 to TRBJ2-7; 7 nucleotides align to TRBD1. Germline CDR1 reads SGHNT; CDR2 reads YYREEE (reference sequence). The V and J ends lost 4 bases and 4 bases, in that order; junction bases with no gene match: 5. The length of the CDR3 is 13 residues. The CDR3 loop is CASSRGQTYEQYF. CDR3 in DNA: TGTGCCAGCAGCCGGGGACAGACATACGAGCAGTACTTC.

This chain links TRBV10-3 with TRBJ1-2, with 7 positions matching TRBD1. CDR1 ENHRY and CDR2 SYGVKD come from the germline V gene. V dropped 6 bases and J dropped 4; count of bases not matched to a gene: 14. CDR3 length equals 16 residues. CDR3 DNA: TGTGCCATCAGGGAACTCCAGGGGGAAGGTGGCTATGGCTACACCTTC. Protein sequence: CAIRELQGEGGYGYTF.

This clone has a handful of counts. The rearrangement joins TRBV30 to TRBJ1-1; D gene ambiguous. Germline V gives CDR1 GTSNPN, CDR2 SVGIG (reference sequence). This CDR3 has 12 amino acids. Trimming shortened V by 5 bases and J by 0 bases, and 7 bases separated the two germline ends. The CDR3 is CAWGPLNTEAFF. Here the CDR3 DNA reads TGTGCCTGGGGACCCCTGAACACTGAAGCTTTCTTT.

This clone has only a few counts. The V call is TRBV7-6, the J call TRBJ2-2; tentative D call: TRBD2 (5 bases). CDR3 length: 16 residues. Germline lookup yields CDR1 SGHVS and CDR2 FNYEAQ. Trimming shortened V by 4 bases and J by 1 base, and 13 bases separated the two germline ends. In DNA, the CDR3 is TGTGCCAGCAGCTACCTAGCTGAGCTGAACACCGGGGAGCTGTTTTTT. This translates into CASSYLAELNTGELFF.

The chain combines TRBV11-2 with TRBJ2-5; D is possibly TRBD2 (6 bases). The germline V and J ends were trimmed by 4 bases and 0 bases, with 12 bases remaining between them. Germline lookup yields CDR1 SGHAT and CDR2 FQNNGV. The CDR3 consists of 15 residues. This chain's CDR3 is CASSSLAAYQETQYF. The CDR3 DNA follows: TGTGCCAGCAGCTCCTTAGCGGCGTACCAAGAGACCCAGTACTTC.

V is TRBV20-1 and J is TRBJ2-7; D is ambiguous. Germline lookup yields CDR1 DFQATT and CDR2 SNEGSKA (reference sequence). Trimming left V 6 bases short and J 2 bases short, with 8 bases between. The CDR3 sequence is 11 residues long. This chain's CDR3 is CSAPGPYEQYF. The CDR3, as DNA: TGCAGTGCCCCAGGACCCTACGAGCAGTACTTC.

The chain couples TRBV4-2 to TRBJ2-5; D ambiguous. This CDR3 has 14 amino acids. Germline lookup yields CDR1 LGHNA and CDR2 YNFKEQ. V was pared by 1 base and J by 0 bases, with 6 bases between. Written as DNA, the CDR3 is TGTGCCAGCAGCCAAGTCGGACACCAAGAGACCCAGTACTTC. Amino acids: CASSQVGHQETQYF.

This rearrangement joins TRBV2 to TRBJ1-4; D uncertain. Trimming took 3 bases from V and 7 from J, leaving 9 bases between them. The CDR3 spans 13 residues. In germline, CDR1 is SNHLY, CDR2 FYNNEI. The CDR3: CASSDPIFEKLFF. Written as DNA, the CDR3 is TGTGCCAGCAGTGACCCGATCTTTGAAAAACTGTTTTTT.

V usage is TRBV7-2 and J usage is TRBJ2-1; a weak D match, TRBD2 (6 bases). The CDR3 runs 18 residues. Germline V lookup: CDR1 SGHTA, CDR2 FQGNSA. V was cut by 4 bases and J by 0 bases, with 19 bases left in between. Here the CDR3 reads CASSSRDWGPSSYNEQFF. CDR3 in DNA: TGTGCCAGCAGCTCCCGGGACTGGGGTCCCAGCTCCTACAATGAGCAGTTCTTC.

J is TRBJ2-7 and V is TRBV28, with D perhaps matching TRBD1 or TRBD2 (7 bases each). The CDR3 is made up of 14 amino acids. Germline CDR1 and CDR2: MDHEN and SYDVKM. The ends were cut back, 8 bases at V and 3 bases at J, with 17 bases in the middle. This CDR3 is CASDRAGQHYEQYF. CDR3 sequence (DNA): TGTGCCAGCGATCGAGCGGGACAGCACTACGAGCAGTACTTC.

This clone occurred a few times. The chain couples TRBV5-1 to TRBJ1-2, with TRBD1 matching over 9 bases. Germline CDR1 SGHRS, CDR2 YFSETQ. Germline trimming cut 9 bases from V and 0 bases from J; bases unmatched to any gene: 9. The CDR3 has 15 amino acids. The CDR3 DNA is TGCGCCACCAGACAGGGGGAAGGGGCTAACTATGGCTACACCTTC. This codes for CATRQGEGANYGYTF.

J is TRBJ2-1 and V is TRBV11-2; 8 bases are a match to TRBD2. J gave up 2 bases and V 5 bases, and 8 bases lay outside the gene matches. The CDR3 covers 16 residues. Germline V gene sequence: CDR1 SGHAT, CDR2 FQNNGV. The CDR3 loop is CASSPGGRGAYNEQFF. In DNA form, the CDR3 reads TGTGCCAGCAGCCCTGGAGGGCGGGGGGCCTACAATGAGCAGTTCTTC.

V is TRBV19 and J is TRBJ2-5; D might be TRBD2 (6 bases). V lost 3 bases and J lost 5, with 13 bases in between. Per germline, CDR1 LNHDA and CDR2 SQIVND (reference sequence). The CDR3 has 14 amino acids. The CDR3 DNA follows: TGTGCCAGTAGTATCTCACTAGCTGGGGAGACCCAGTACTTC. It yields the protein CASSISLAGETQYF.

This clone has only a few counts. CDR3 loop: CAWSVSVSYGYTF. CDR3 coding DNA: TGTGCCTGGAGTGTATCGGTTAGCTATGGCTACACCTTC. This chain joins TRBV30 and TRBJ1-2, with D uncertain. The CDR3 runs 13 residues. Trimming cost V 0 bases and J 4 bases, with 9 bases left between them. Germline assignment: CDR1 GTSNPN and CDR2 SVGIG (reference sequence). Variable domain in full (rest from reference TRBV30 and TRBJ1-2): SQTIHQWPATLVQPVGSPLSLECTVEGTSNPNLYWYRQAAGRGLQLLFYSVGIGQISSEVPQNLSASRPQDRQFILSSKKLLLSDSGFYLCAWSVSVSYGYTFGSGTRLTVV.

The chain employs TRBV27 and TRBJ1-3, with TRBD1 matching over 9 bases. V dropped 6 bases and J dropped 0; count of bases not matched to a gene: 6. The CDR3 contains 16 residues. CDR1 is MNHEY and CDR2 is SMNVEV in the germline V gene (reference sequence). The CDR3 coding sequence is TGTGCCAGCAGGACGGGACAGGGAAACTCTGGAAACACCATATATTTT. Its translation: CASRTGQGNSGNTIYF.

This chain uses TRBV15 with TRBJ2-1; tentative D call: TRBD1 (6 bases). Trimming removed 0 bases from V and 6 bases from J, with 12 bases in between. The CDR3 spans 15 residues. Germline CDR1 reads LNHNV; CDR2 reads YYDKDF (reference sequence). The CDR3 loop is CATSRERSGVNEQFF. CDR3 sequence (DNA): TGTGCCACCAGCAGAGAGAGATCAGGGGTCAATGAGCAGTTCTTC.

The chain carries TRBV25-1 and TRBJ1-4, with 7 bases that match TRBD1. The CDR3 is made up of 15 amino acids. The ends lost 5 bases at V and 2 bases at J; junction bases unmatched: 5. The V gene's germline CDR1 is MGHDK and CDR2 SYGVNS. The CDR3 reads CASSQRQGTNEKLFF. In nucleotides, the CDR3 is TGTGCCAGCAGTCAAAGACAGGGTACTAATGAAAAACTGTTTTTT.

The chain couples TRBV6-1 to TRBJ2-3; D not certain. The CDR3 totals 13 residues. Germline V gene sequence: CDR1 MNHNS, CDR2 SASEGT. With 4 bases removed from V and 2 bases from J, the gap between germline ends came to 7 bases. In nucleotides, the CDR3 is TGTGCCAGCAGTGGCCTTTTCACAGATACGCAGTATTTT. Its protein product is CASSGLFTDTQYF.

This clone was picked up a small number of times. The chain carries TRBV11-1 and TRBJ1-6; D ambiguous. The germline V and J ends were trimmed by 4 bases and 11 bases, with 12 bases remaining between them. The CDR3 totals 13 residues. From germline, CDR1 is SGHAT and CDR2 FQDESV (reference sequence). The CDR3 DNA reads as TGTGCCAGCAGCTCGGACCGTGATGCACCCCTCCACTTT. Its protein is CASSSDRDAPLHF.

This chain links TRBV4-1 with TRBJ2-7; maybe TRBD1 (6 bases). The germline V and J ends were trimmed by 4 bases and 3 bases, with 16 bases remaining between them. This CDR3 is built from 15 residues. Per germline, CDR1 MGHRA and CDR2 YSYEKL. In DNA form, the CDR3 reads TGCGCCAGCAGCCTGGAGACAGGCCCTGGCTACGAGCAGTACTTC. Translated, it gives CASSLETGPGYEQYF.

The V and J genes are TRBV5-1 and TRBJ1-3; D possibly corresponds to TRBD1 (6 bases). Germline CDR1 SGHRS, CDR2 YFSETQ. The CDR3 is 14 amino acids. The V end was cut by 2 bases, the J end by 3 bases, with 9 bases between. The CDR3 region has the DNA TGCGCCAGCAGCTTTACAGGGTTTGGAAACACCATATATTTT. This encodes CASSFTGFGNTIYF.

This chain links TRBV11-2 with TRBJ2-7; 13 positions match TRBD2. The length of the CDR3 is 14 residues. CDR1 and CDR2 (germline): SGHAT, FQNNGV. The V and J ends lost 7 bases and 6 bases, in that order; junction bases with no gene match: 6. CDR3 region: CASTLAGGPREQYF. The CDR3, as DNA: TGTGCCAGCACACTAGCGGGAGGGCCCCGCGAGCAGTACTTC.